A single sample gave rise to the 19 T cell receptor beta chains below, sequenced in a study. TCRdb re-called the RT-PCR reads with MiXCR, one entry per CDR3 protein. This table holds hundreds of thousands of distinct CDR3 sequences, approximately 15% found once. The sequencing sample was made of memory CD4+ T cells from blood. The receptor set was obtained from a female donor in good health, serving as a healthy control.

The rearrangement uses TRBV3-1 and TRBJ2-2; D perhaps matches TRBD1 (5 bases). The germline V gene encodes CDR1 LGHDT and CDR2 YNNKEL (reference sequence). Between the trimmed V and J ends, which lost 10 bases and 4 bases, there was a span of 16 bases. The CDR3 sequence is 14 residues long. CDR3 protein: CATQVRQGTGELFF. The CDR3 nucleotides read TGTGCCACCCAGGTGAGGCAGGGCACCGGGGAGCTGTTTTTT.

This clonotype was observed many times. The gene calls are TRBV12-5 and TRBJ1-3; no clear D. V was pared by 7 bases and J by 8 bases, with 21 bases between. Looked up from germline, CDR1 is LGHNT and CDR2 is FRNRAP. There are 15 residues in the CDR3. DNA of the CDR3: TGTGCTAGTGCCCCCGGGGATCCCGGGTTAGACACCATATATTTT. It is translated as CASAPGDPGLDTIYF.

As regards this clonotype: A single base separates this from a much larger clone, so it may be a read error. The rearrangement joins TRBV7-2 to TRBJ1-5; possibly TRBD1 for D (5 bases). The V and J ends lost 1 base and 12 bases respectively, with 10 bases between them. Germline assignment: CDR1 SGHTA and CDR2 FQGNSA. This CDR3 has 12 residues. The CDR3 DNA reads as TGTGCCAGCAGCTTAGAGAGGGGTCTCCAGCATTTT. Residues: CASSLERGLQHF.

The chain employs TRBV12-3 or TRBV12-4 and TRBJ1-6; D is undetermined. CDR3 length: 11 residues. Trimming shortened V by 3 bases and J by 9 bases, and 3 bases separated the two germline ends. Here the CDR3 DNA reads TGTGCCAGCAGTTTTTCTTCACCCCTCCACTTT. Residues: CASSFSSPLHF.

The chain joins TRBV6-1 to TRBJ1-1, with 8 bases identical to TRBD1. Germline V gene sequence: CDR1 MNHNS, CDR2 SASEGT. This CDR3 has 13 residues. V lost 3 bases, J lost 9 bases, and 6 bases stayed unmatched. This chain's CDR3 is CASSEEGTGKAFF. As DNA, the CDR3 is TGTGCCAGCAGTGAGGAAGGGACAGGCAAAGCTTTCTTT.

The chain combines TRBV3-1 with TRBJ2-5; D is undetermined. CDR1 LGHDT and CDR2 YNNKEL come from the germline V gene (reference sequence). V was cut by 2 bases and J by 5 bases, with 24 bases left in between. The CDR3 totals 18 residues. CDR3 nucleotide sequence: TGTGCCAGCAGCCAAATCCGCGGCGCGAGTCAACATCGGGAGACCCAGTACTTC. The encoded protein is CASSQIRGASQHRETQYF.

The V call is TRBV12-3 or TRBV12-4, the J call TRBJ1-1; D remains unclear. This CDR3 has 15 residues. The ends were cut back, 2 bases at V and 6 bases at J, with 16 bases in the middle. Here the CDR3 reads CASSLIAPPDAEAFF. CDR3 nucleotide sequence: TGTGCCAGCAGTTTAATTGCTCCCCCGGACGCTGAAGCTTTCTTT.

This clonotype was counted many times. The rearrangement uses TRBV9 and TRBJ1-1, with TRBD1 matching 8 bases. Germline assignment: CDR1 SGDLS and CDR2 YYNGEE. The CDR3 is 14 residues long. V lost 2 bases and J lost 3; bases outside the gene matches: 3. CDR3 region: CASSVRGLDTEAFF. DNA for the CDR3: TGTGCCAGCAGCGTCAGGGGGCTTGACACTGAAGCTTTCTTT.

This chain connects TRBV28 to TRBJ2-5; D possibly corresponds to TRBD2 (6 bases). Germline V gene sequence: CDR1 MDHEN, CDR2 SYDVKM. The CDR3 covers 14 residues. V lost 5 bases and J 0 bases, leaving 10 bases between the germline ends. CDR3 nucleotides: TGTGCCAGCAGTACGGGACTTTACCAAGAGACCCAGTACTTC. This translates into CASSTGLYQETQYF.

The CDR3 protein is CASSFPGGGSQPQHF. For the CDR3, the DNA is TGTGCCAGCAGTTTCCCCGGGGGGGGGAGTCAGCCCCAGCATTTT. The genes are TRBV12-3 or TRBV12-4 and TRBJ1-5, with D perhaps matching TRBD1 (5 bases). The CDR3 spans 15 residues. V lost 3 bases, J lost 6 bases, and 15 bases lay in between.

CDR3 amino acids: CASSLGSGRNTEAFF. CDR3 nucleotides: TGTGCCAGCAGCTTAGGCTCGGGGAGAAACACTGAAGCTTTCTTT. The chain couples TRBV7-9 to TRBJ1-1; D is undetermined. From germline, CDR1 is SEHNR and CDR2 FQNEAQ (reference sequence). The CDR3 loop spans 15 amino acids. V was shortened by 1 base and J by 2 bases, with 11 bases between the two germline ends.

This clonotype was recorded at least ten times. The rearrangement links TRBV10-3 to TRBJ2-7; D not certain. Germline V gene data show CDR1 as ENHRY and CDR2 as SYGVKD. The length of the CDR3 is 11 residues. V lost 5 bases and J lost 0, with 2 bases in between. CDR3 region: CAISSSYEQYF. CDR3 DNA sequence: TGTGCCATCAGTTCCTCCTACGAGCAGTACTTC.

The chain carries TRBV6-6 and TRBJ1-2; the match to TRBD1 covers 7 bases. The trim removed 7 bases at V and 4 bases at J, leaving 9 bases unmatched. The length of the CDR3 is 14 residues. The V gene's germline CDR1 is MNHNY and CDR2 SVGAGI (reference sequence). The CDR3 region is CASKETGLGYGYTF. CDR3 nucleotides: TGTGCCAGCAAAGAGACAGGGCTTGGCTATGGCTACACCTTC.

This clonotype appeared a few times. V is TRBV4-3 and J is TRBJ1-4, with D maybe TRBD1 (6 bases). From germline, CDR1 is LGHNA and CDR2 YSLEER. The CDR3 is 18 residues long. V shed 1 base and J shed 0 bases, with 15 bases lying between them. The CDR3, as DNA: TGCGCCAGCAGCCAAGGGTTGGGTCGACAGGCAACTAATGAAAAACTGTTTTTT. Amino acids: CASSQGLGRQATNEKLFF.

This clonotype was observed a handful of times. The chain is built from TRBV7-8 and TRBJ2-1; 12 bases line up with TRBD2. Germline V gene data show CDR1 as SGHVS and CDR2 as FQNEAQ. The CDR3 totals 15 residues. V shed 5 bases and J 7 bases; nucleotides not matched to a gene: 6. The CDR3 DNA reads TGTGCCAGCAGCCCCGGACTAGCGGGATGGAATGAGCAGTTCTTC. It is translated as CASSPGLAGWNEQFF.

CDR3 sequence reads: CASSGGRPYYEQYF. The CDR3 region has the DNA TGTGCCAGCTCGGGGGGCAGACCATACTACGAGCAGTACTTC. The chain recombines TRBV18 with TRBJ2-7, with D possibly being TRBD1 or TRBD2 (6 bases each). This CDR3 region has 14 residues. The germline CDR1 and CDR2 sequences are KGHSH and LQKENI. V was shortened by 6 bases and J by 3 bases, with 15 bases between the two germline ends.

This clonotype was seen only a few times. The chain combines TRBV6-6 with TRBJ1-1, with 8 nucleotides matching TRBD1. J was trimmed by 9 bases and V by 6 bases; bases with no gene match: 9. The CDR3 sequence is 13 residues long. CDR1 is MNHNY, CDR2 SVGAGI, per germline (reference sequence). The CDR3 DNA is TGTGCCAGCAGCGACACAGGGGGAGGTAAAGCTTTCTTT. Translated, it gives CASSDTGGGKAFF.

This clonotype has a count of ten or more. The CDR3 coding sequence is TGTGCCAGCAGTTCAACCGGGATTACCGGCACAGATACGCAGTATTTT. This encodes CASSSTGITGTDTQYF. The chain uses TRBV12-3 or TRBV12-4 and TRBJ2-3, with a possible D match to TRBD2 (5 bases). The CDR3 is 16 amino acids. Deletions cut 4 bases from V and 1 base from J, with 15 bases between.

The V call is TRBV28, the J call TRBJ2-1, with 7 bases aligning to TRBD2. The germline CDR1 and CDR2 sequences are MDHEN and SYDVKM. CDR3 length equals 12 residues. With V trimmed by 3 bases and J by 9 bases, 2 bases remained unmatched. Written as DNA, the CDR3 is TGTGCCAGCAGTTTCCAGCGGGGTGAGCAGTTCTTC. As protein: CASSFQRGEQFF. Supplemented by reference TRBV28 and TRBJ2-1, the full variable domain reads DVKVTQSSRYLVKRTGEKVFLECVQDMDHENMFWYRQDPGLGLRLIYFSYDVKMKEKGDIPEGYSVSREKKERFSLILESASTNQTSMYLCASSFQRGEQFFGPGTRLTVL.